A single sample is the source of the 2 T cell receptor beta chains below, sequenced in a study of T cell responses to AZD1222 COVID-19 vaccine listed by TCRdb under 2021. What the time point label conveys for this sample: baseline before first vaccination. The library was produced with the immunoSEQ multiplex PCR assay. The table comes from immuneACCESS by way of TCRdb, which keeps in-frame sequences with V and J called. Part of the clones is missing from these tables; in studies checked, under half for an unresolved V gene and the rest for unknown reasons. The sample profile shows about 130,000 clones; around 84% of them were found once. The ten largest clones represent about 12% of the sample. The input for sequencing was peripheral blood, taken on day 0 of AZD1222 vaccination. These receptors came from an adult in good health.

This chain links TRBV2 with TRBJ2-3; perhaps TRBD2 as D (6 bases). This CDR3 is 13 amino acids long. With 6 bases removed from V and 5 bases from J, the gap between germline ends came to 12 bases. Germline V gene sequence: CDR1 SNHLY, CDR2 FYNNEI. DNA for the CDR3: TGTGCCAGCAGATCCGGGCGGGAAGATACGCAGTATTTT. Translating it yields CASRSGREDTQYF.

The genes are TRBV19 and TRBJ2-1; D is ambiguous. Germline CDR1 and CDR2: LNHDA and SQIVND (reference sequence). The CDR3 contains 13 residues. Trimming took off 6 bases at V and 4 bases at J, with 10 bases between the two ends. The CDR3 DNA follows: TGTGCCAGTAGCCCAACCCTATACAATGAGCAGTTCTTC. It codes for CASSPTLYNEQFF.